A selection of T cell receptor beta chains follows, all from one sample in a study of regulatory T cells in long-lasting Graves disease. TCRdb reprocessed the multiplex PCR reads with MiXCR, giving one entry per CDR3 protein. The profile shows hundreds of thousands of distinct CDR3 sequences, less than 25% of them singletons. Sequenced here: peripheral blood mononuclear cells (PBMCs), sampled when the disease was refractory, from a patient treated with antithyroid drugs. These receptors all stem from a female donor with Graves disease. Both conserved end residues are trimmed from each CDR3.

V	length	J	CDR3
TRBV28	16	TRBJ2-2	ASSLFLTSGRNTGELF
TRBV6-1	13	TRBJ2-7	ASTQRGTSGYEQY
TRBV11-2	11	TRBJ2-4	ASSRRRENIQY
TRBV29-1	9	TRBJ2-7	SVEAYYEQY
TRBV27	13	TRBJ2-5	ASSLSGGLGETQY
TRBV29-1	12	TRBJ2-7	SVRGATGLYEQY
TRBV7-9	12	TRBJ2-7	ASSYSGPRNEQY
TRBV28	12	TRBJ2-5	ASWPRGQGETQY
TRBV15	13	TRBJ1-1	ATSRDRAGGTEAF
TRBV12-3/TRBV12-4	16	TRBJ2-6	ASSPHQRGYSGANVLT
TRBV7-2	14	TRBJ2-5	ASRSRLAGWGETQY
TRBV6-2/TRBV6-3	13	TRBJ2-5	ASSPGGAGRETQY
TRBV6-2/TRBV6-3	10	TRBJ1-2	ASLASNYGYT
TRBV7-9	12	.	ASNLVGLAHEQF
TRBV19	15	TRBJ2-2	ASTTRGTPGVTGELF
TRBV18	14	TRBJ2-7	ASSPRQEPEIYEQY
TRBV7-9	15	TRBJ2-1	ASSFDRQTSSYNEQF
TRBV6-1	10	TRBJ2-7	ASSKNSYEQY
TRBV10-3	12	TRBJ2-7	ASFSGRAGYEQY
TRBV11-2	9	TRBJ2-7	ASSPRWEQY
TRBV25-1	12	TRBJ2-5	ASSPSGQRETQY
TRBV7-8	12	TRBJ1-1	ASSPWTGFDEAF
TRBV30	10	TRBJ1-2	AWRNGGSGYT
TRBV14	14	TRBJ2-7	ASSQEGRGPPYEQY
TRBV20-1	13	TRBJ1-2	SAEDSDRTNYGYT
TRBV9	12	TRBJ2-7	ASSATGGDYEQY
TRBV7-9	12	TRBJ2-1	ASSQWTGENEQF